The count of the clone carrying this T cell receptor beta chain is one. Its antigen remains unknown. This record belongs to a study of CD8+ T cells in alopecia areata. Study-level results: Shared TCR sequences were less clear between patients than in mice, possibly partly from HLA diversity.

Losses at the gene ends were 2 bases for V and 2 bases for J; bases not matched to a gene: 3. CDR1 GTSNPN and CDR2 SVGIG come from the germline V gene (reference sequence). CDR3 length: 13 amino acids. RNA was extracted and reverse transcribed into cDNA as the sequencing template. Using immunoSEQ multiplex PCR, the repertoire was profiled, and TCRdb retains in-frame clones only, with some absent. The sample has 150,000 to 200,000 clones, roughly 60% seen once. This chain uses TRBV30 with TRBJ2-7; 7 nucleotides align to TRBD2. The clonotype comes from a human donor with alopecia areata. The sequencing here drew on CD4+ T cells sorted from blood, taken at week 0. CDR3 loop: CAWSQAGAYEQYF. Written as DNA, the CDR3 is TGTGCCTGGAGTCAGGCGGGGGCCTACGAGCAGTACTTC.